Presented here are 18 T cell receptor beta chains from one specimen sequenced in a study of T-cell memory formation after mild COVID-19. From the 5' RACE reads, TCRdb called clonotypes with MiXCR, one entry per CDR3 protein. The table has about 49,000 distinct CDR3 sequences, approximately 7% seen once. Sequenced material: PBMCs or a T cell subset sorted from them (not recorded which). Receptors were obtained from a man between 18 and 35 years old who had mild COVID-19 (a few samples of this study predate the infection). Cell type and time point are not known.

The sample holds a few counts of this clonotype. The DNA of the CDR3 is TGTGCCAGCAGCTTAGGACAGGCAAACAATCAGCCCCAGCATTTT. Translating it yields CASSLGQANNQPQHF. The genes are TRBV3-1 and TRBJ1-5; the match to TRBD1 covers 7 bases. The CDR3 is 15 residues long. V lost 5 bases and J lost 3; bases outside the gene matches: 7. CDR1 and CDR2 from the germline V gene are LGHDT and YNNKEL (reference sequence).

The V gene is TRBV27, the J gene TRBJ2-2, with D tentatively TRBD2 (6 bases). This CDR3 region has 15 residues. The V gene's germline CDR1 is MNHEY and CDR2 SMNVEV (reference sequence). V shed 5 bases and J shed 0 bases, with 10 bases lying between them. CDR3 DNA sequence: TGTGCCAGCAGTCGACTAGGATCGAACACCGGGGAGCTGTTTTTT. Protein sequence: CASSRLGSNTGELFF.

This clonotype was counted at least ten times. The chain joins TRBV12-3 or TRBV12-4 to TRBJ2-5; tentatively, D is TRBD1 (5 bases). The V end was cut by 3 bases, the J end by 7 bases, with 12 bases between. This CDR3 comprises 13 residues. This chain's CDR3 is CASSLGLKGTQYF. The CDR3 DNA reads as TGTGCCAGCAGTTTGGGGCTGAAGGGGACCCAGTACTTC.

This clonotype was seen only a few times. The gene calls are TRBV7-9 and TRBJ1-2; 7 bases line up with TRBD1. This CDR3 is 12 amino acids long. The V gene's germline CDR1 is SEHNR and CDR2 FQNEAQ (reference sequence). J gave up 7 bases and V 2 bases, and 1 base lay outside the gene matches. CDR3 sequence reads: CASSLPGGGYTF. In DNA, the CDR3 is TGTGCCAGCAGCTTACCAGGGGGTGGCTACACCTTC.

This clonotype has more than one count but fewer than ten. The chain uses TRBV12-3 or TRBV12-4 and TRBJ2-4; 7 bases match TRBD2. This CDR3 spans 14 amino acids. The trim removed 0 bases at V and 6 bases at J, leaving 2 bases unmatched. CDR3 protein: CASSLAREGNIQYF. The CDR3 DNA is TGTGCCAGCAGTTTAGCCAGGGAGGGAAACATTCAGTACTTC.

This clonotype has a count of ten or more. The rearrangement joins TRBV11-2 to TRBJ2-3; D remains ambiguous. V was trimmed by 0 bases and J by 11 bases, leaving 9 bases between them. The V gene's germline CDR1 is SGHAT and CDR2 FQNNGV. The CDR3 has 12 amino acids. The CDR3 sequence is CASSLERSGQYF. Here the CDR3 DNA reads TGTGCCAGCAGCTTAGAACGGTCTGGGCAGTATTTT.

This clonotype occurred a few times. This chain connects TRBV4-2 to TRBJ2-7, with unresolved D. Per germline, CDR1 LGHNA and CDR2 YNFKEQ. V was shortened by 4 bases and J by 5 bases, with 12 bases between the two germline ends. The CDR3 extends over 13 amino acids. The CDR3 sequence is CASSLEMGNEQYF. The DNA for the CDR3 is TGTGCCAGCAGCCTTGAAATGGGAAACGAGCAGTACTTC.

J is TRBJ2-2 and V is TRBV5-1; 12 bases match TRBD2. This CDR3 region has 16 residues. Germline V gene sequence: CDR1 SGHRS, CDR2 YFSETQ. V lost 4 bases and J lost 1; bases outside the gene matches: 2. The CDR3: CASSGGLAGNTGELFF. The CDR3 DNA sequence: TGCGCCAGCAGCGGGGGACTAGCGGGGAACACCGGGGAGCTGTTTTTT.

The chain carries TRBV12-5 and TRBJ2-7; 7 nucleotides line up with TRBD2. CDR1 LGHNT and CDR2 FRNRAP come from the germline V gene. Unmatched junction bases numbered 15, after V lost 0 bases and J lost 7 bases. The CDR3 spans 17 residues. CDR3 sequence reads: CASGLVLGGGRNGEQYF. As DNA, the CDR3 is TGTGCTAGTGGTTTGGTACTCGGGGGAGGGAGGAATGGGGAGCAGTACTTC.

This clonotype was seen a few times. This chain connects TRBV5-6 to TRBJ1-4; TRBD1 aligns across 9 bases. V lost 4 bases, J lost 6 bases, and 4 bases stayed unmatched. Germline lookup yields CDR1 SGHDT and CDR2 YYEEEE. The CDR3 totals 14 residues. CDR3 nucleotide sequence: TGTGCCAGCAGCCGAACAGGGGGCGATGAAAAACTGTTTTTT. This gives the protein CASSRTGGDEKLFF.

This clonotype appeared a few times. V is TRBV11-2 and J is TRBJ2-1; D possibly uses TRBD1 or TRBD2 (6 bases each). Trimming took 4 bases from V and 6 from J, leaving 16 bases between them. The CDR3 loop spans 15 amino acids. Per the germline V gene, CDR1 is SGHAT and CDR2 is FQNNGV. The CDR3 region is CASSSYPGAPNEQFF. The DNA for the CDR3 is TGTGCCAGCAGCTCCTACCCGGGGGCGCCCAATGAGCAGTTCTTC. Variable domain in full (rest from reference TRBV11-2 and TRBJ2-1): EAGVAQSPRYKIIEKRQSVAFWCNPISGHATLYWYQQILGQGPKLLIQFQNNGVVDDSQLPKDRFSAERLKGVDSTLKIQPAKLEDSAVYLCASSSYPGAPNEQFFGPGTRLTVL.

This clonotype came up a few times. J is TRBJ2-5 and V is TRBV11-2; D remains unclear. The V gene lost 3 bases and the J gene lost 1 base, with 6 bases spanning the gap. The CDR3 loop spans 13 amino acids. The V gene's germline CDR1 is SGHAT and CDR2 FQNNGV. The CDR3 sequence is CASSFLSQETQYF. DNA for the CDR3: TGTGCCAGCAGCTTCCTCTCCCAAGAGACCCAGTACTTC.

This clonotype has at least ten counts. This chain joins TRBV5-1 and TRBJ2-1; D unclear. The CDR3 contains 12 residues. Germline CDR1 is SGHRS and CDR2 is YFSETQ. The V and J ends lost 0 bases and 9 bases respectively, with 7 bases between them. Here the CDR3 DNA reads TGCGCCAGCAGCTTGGTGATGGGTGAGCAGTTCTTC. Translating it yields CASSLVMGEQFF.

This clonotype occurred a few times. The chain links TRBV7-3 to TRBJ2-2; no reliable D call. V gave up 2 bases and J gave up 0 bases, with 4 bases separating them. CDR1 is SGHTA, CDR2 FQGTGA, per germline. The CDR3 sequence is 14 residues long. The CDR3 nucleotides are TGTGCCAGCAGCTTAGGCACGAACACCGGGGAGCTGTTTTTT. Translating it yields CASSLGTNTGELFF.

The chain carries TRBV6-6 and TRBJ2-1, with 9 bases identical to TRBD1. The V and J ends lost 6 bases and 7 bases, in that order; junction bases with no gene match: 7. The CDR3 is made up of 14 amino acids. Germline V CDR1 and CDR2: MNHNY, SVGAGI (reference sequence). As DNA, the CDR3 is TGTGCCAGCAGATCCACAGGGGGCGAGAATGAGCAGTTCTTC. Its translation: CASRSTGGENEQFF.

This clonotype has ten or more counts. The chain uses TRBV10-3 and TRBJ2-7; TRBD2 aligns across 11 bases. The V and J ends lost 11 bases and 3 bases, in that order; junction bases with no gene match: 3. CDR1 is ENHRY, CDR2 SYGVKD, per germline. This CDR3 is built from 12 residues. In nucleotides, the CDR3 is TGTGCCGCGGGACTAGCGGTCTACGAGCAGTACTTC. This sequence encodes CAAGLAVYEQYF.

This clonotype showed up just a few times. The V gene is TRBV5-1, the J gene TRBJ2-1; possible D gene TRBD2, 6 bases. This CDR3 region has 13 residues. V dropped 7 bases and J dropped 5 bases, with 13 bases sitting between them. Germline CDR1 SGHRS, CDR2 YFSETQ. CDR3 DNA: TGCGCCAGCGCGACCGGGACTCACAATGAGCAGTTCTTC. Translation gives CASATGTHNEQFF.

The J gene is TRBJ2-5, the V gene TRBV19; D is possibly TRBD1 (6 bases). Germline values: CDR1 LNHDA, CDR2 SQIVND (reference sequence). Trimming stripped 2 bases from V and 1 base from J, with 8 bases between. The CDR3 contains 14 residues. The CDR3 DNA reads TGTGCCAGTAGTATATCAGGGGTCCAAGAGACCCAGTACTTC. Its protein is CASSISGVQETQYF.